This T cell receptor beta chain derives from a study of OX40 agonist ivuxolimab in advanced cancers. In the study overall: It was permissible to have had prior anti-PD-1, anti-PD-L1 or anti-CTLA-4 therapy, and around 41% had some. Patients achieving partial responses numbered three: one hepatocellular carcinoma case and two cutaneous melanoma cases.

Clones were read by immunoSEQ multiplex PCR, and TCRdb kept only the in-frame ones, dropping some. This table holds 66,000 or so clones, 85% found once. CDR3 length: 15 residues. V shed 3 bases and J shed 9 bases, with 20 bases lying between them. Looked up from germline, CDR1 is SEHNR and CDR2 is FQNEAQ (reference sequence). Note on this clone: Its antigen remains unknown.

Drawing of blood for sampling happened at baseline, at cycle 4 day 1, and at cycle 7 day 1. Findings and caveats of the study: CD4+ and CD8+ T cells in blood underwent clonal expansion by week 6 at 0.1 to 3.0 mg/kg.

This TCR was recovered from an adult with an advanced solid tumor such as melanoma, head and neck, liver or kidney cancer. This rearrangement joins TRBV7-9 to TRBJ1-1; D is unresolved. The sequencing here drew on CD4+ or CD8+ T cells sorted from blood, taken in a trial of the OX40 agonist ivuxolimab. The CDR3 region is CASSFPEGLQRKAFF. The CDR3 DNA reads as TGTGCCAGCAGCTTTCCGGAGGGCCTACAACGGAAAGCTTTCTTT. Full variable domain (outside the CDR3, taken from reference TRBV7-9 and TRBJ1-1): DTGVSQNPRHKITKRGQNVTFRCDPISEHNRLYWYRQTLGQGPEFLTYFQNEAQLEKSRLLSDRFSAERPKGSFSTLEIQRTEQGDSAMYLCASSFPEGLQRKAFFGQGTRLTVV.